The 2 T cell receptor beta chains below come from one sample, sequenced in a study of OX40 agonist ivuxolimab in advanced cancers. The protocol was immunoSEQ multiplex PCR, while the TCRdb copy is restricted to in-frame clones and leaves out a portion. Among about 13,000 clones listed, about two thirds were seen once. Specimen: CD4+ or CD8+ T cells sorted from blood, collected in a trial of the OX40 agonist ivuxolimab. These receptor sequences come from an adult with an advanced solid tumor such as melanoma, head and neck, liver or kidney cancer.

This rearrangement joins TRBV6-6 to TRBJ2-5; 8 bases map to TRBD1. The CDR3 consists of 16 residues. V dropped 3 bases and J dropped 4; count of bases not matched to a gene: 10. Germline CDR1 and CDR2: MNHNY and SVGAGI (reference sequence). The CDR3 DNA follows: TGTGCCAGCAGTTATAGGGGGCAGGGGGCGCGAGAGACCCAGTACTTC. Encoded protein: CASSYRGQGARETQYF.

The chain employs TRBV30 and TRBJ2-7; a weak D match, TRBD1 (5 bases). The CDR3 totals 15 residues. V lost 0 bases and J lost 2, with 14 bases in between. Germline CDR1 is GTSNPN and CDR2 is SVGIG (reference sequence). CDR3 DNA sequence: TGTGCCTGGAGTGTAGGTCTGGGGCTGCCCTACGAGCAGTACTTC. Protein sequence: CAWSVGLGLPYEQYF.